Reported below is one T cell receptor (beta chain). Its cognate antigen is unknown. These data are taken from a study of T cells in Graves' hyperthyroidism and ophthalmopathy. RNA transcripts gave rise to amplified TCR beta CDR3 regions. Primed by the HTBI set, a first-round RT-PCR was run on the TCR CDR3. TCRdb independently ran MiXCR on the multiplex PCR reads; one entry per CDR3 protein. The repertoire has around 430,000 distinct CDR3 sequences, about 15% of them found once; the top ten carry over 25%. The germline V gene encodes CDR1 MNHNS and CDR2 SASEGT. The CDR3 runs to 14 residues. Trimming cost V 7 bases and J 3 bases, with 13 bases left between them. Study-wide points: Most clonotypes that expanded in the thyroid above 0.001 also showed up in blood. The model forecast ophthalmopathy, anticipating it by a median about 6.5 months before onset.

The sequence was obtained from a woman aged 25 to 39 with Graves' hyperthyroidism. The chain carries TRBV6-1 and TRBJ1-5; D is possibly TRBD1 (5 bases). Sequenced material: blood. The CDR3 loop is CASTLWGVNQPQHF. The CDR3 DNA follows: TGTGCCAGCACCCTATGGGGGGTCAATCAGCCCCAGCATTTT.